This T cell receptor beta chain originates from a study of cytomegalovirus exposure and HLA in healthy donors. The PCR had 60 Vbeta and 13 Jbeta primers. Sequencing was performed with immunoSEQ multiplex PCR; in TCRdb, only in-frame clones are kept and a portion is missing. The sample carries over 150,000 clones, over 65% recorded once. The ends lost 7 bases at V and 5 bases at J; junction bases unmatched: 4. Germline V gene lookup returns CDR1 MGHDK and CDR2 SYGVNS. The CDR3 runs to 13 residues. As regards this clone: Its antigen is still unknown.

Findings and caveats of the study: Further analysis, carried out later, found HLA-associated TCR beta chains more clonally expanded than equally common other chains.

The sequenced sample consisted of PBMCs. V gene TRBV25-1 combines with J gene TRBJ1-1; 10 nucleotides align to TRBD1. The source of this sequence is a woman in her thirties in good health and CMV-seronegative. The CDR3 spells CASMGQGWTEAFF. Written as DNA, the CDR3 is TGTGCCAGCATGGGACAGGGGTGGACTGAAGCTTTCTTT.